This T cell receptor (beta chain) was observed in a study of cytomegalovirus exposure and HLA in healthy donors. Study observations and caveats: Cytomegalovirus-associated status was assigned to approximately 160 TCR beta chains.

The PCR contained 60 Vbeta and 13 Jbeta primers. TCRdb keeps only in-frame clones here, not all; method: immunoSEQ multiplex PCR. The table records around 190,000 clones, approximately 86% of them present only once. V gave up 10 bases and J gave up 8 bases, with 15 bases separating them. The CDR3 has 12 residues. Germline V CDR1 and CDR2: ENHRY, SYGVKD. A single count supports this clone. Its target is unknown. The sequence was obtained from a woman between 18 and 29 years old in good health and CMV-seronegative. Sequencing was carried out using PBMCs. The rearrangement uses TRBV10-3 and TRBJ2-1; perhaps TRBD2 as D (6 bases). The CDR3 region is CATGGTSDEQFF. The CDR3 nucleotides are TGTGCCACCGGAGGGACCTCAGATGAGCAGTTCTTC.